The 18 T cell receptor beta chains below were found in one sample sequenced in a study of T cell repertoires in aging, cancer and after chemotherapy. Multiplex touch-down PCR with TRB-A/B primers amplified rearranged V-D-J TRB sequences. In TCRdb, the multiplex PCR reads were re-called with MiXCR into one record per CDR3 protein. This table holds around 13,000 distinct CDR3 sequences, 25% to 30% found once. TCR beta rearrangements were amplified from peripheral blood genomic DNA. The sample comprised blood. The source of these receptors is a human donor with a blood cancer.

This clonotype was picked up many times. V usage is TRBV6-6 and J usage is TRBJ1-2; D gene unclear. The ends were cut back, 7 bases at V and 6 bases at J, with 9 bases in the middle. CDR3 length equals 11 residues. CDR1 and CDR2 (germline): MNHNY, SVGAGI (reference sequence). CDR3 sequence (DNA): TGTGCCAGCAATCTAGGGAATGGCTACACCTTC. Its translation: CASNLGNGYTF.

This clonotype was observed once. The rearrangement links TRBV4-3 to TRBJ1-2, with 7 bases aligning to TRBD1. After removal of 2 bases from V and 8 bases from J, the junction contained 8 bases not matched to a gene. CDR1 LGHNA and CDR2 YSLEER come from the germline V gene. There are 14 residues in the CDR3. The CDR3 spells CASSQLPDREGYTF. DNA of the CDR3: TGCGCCAGCAGCCAACTTCCCGACAGGGAGGGCTACACCTTC.

This clonotype was detected a few times. J is TRBJ1-1 and V is TRBV6-6; D unresolved. The CDR3 extends over 14 amino acids. The V gene's germline CDR1 is MNHNY and CDR2 SVGAGI (reference sequence). V lost 4 bases and J 0 bases, leaving 9 bases between the germline ends. In DNA form, the CDR3 reads TGTGCCAGCAGTTCCGACGGTATGAACACTGAAGCTTTCTTT. It codes for CASSSDGMNTEAFF.

Judged by abundance, this clonotype is medium-sized. The J gene is TRBJ2-1, the V gene TRBV29-1, with TRBD1 matching 10 bases. V shed 6 bases, J shed 10 bases, and the junction held 6 bases outside the gene matches. CDR1 is SQVTM, CDR2 ANQGSEA, per germline. The CDR3 is 12 residues long. The CDR3 spells CSVRQGAWEQFF. The DNA of the CDR3 is TGCAGCGTGAGACAGGGGGCTTGGGAGCAGTTCTTC.

By proportion, this clonotype is medium-sized. J is TRBJ2-7 and V is TRBV6-2 or TRBV6-3, with a possible D match to TRBD2 (5 bases). The germline CDR1 and CDR2 sequences are MNHEY and SVGEGT. Trimming took 5 bases from V and 7 from J, leaving 24 bases between them. The CDR3 is 16 residues long. The CDR3 DNA is TGTGCCAGCAGTAAATTATTCGTAGGACCCACGGGGGAGCAGTACGTC. Protein: CASSKLFVGPTGEQYV.

By share, this clonotype ranks as medium-sized. V and J are TRBV5-6 and TRBJ1-3; D ambiguous. V dropped 0 bases and J dropped 2 bases, with 9 bases sitting between them. This CDR3 contains 15 residues. Germline lookup yields CDR1 SGHDT and CDR2 YYEEEE. This CDR3 is CASSLGQATGNTIYF. DNA for the CDR3: TGTGCCAGCAGCTTGGGGCAGGCTACTGGAAACACCATATATTTT.

In this sample, this clonotype is medium-sized. The chain uses TRBV6-2 or TRBV6-3 and TRBJ2-1, with 9 nucleotides matching TRBD2. Germline CDR1 is MNHEY and CDR2 is SVGEGT. CDR3 length: 15 residues. With V trimmed by 5 bases and J by 6 bases, 8 bases remained unmatched. The CDR3 DNA is TGTGCCAGCAGTCTGCTAGCGGGATCGTTCAATGAGCAGTTCTTC. This gives the protein CASSLLAGSFNEQFF.

The V call is TRBV6-2 or TRBV6-3, the J call TRBJ2-7; 8 bases are shared with TRBD2. CDR1 and CDR2 from the germline V gene are MNHEY and SVGEGT. The CDR3 is made up of 17 amino acids. V trimming: 0 bases; J trimming: 7 bases; junction bases outside the gene matches: 14. The CDR3 region is CASSYSSTTKREWEQYV. DNA for the CDR3: TGTGCCAGCAGTTACTCGAGCACCACTAAGCGGGAGTGGGAGCAGTACGTC.

By sample share, this clonotype is medium-sized. The chain uses TRBV19 and TRBJ1-5; no definite D call. CDR1 and CDR2 from the germline V gene are LNHDA and SQIVND (reference sequence). The CDR3 loop spans 12 amino acids. Trimming removed 3 bases at V and 4 bases at J, with 4 bases between. CDR3 nucleotides: TGTGCCAGTAGTATGGGTAATCAGCCCCAGCATTTT. Translated, it gives CASSMGNQPQHF.

The V and J genes are TRBV20-1 and TRBJ1-6; a weak D match, TRBD1 (6 bases). The CDR3 has 15 residues. V was pared by 3 bases and J by 9 bases, with 18 bases between. In germline, CDR1 is DFQATT, CDR2 SNEGSKA (reference sequence). CDR3 in DNA: TGCAGTGCTAGGGCGGGCGGAGGGGGAGGTTCACCCCTCCACTTT. Its translation is CSARAGGGGGSPLHF.

This rearrangement joins TRBV18 to TRBJ1-3, with D hard to call. The CDR3 sequence is 14 residues long. Germline V gene data show CDR1 as KGHSH and CDR2 as LQKENI. The ends were cut back, 4 bases at V and 3 bases at J, with 10 bases in the middle. The CDR3 reads CASSRTEDGNTIYF. As DNA, the CDR3 is TGTGCCAGCTCACGGACGGAGGATGGAAACACCATATATTTT.

Within the sample, this clonotype is medium-sized (0.01 to 0.1%). The gene calls are TRBV30 and TRBJ2-7, with TRBD2 matching over 7 bases. Per the germline V gene, CDR1 is GTSNPN and CDR2 is SVGIG (reference sequence). V dropped 3 bases and J dropped 2; count of bases not matched to a gene: 7. CDR3 size: 14 residues. CDR3 protein: CAWRMVGGPYEQYF. The CDR3, as DNA: TGTGCCTGGAGAATGGTGGGAGGGCCCTACGAGCAGTACTTC. The entire variable domain, with the rest obtained from reference TRBV30 and TRBJ2-7, is as follows: SQTIHQWPATLVQPVGSPLSLECTVEGTSNPNLYWYRQAAGRGLQLLFYSVGIGQISSEVPQNLSASRPQDRQFILSSKKLLLSDSGFYLCAWRMVGGPYEQYFGPGTRLTVT.

Ten or more counts support this clonotype. The chain is built from TRBV5-5 and TRBJ2-3; D is perhaps TRBD2 (6 bases). Per germline, CDR1 SGHKS and CDR2 YYEKEE (reference sequence). This CDR3 comprises 14 residues. V was pared by 4 bases and J by 4 bases, with 13 bases between. Written as DNA, the CDR3 is TGTGCCAGCAGCCCCGAATGGGGGGCAGATACGCAGTATTTT. As protein: CASSPEWGADTQYF. Variable domain in full (rest from reference TRBV5-5 and TRBJ2-3): DAGVTQSPTHLIKTRGQQVTLRCSPISGHKSVSWYQQVLGQGPQFIFQYYEKEERGRGNFPDRFSARQFPNYSSELNVNALLLGDSALYLCASSPEWGADTQYFGPGTRLTVL.

This clonotype was recorded a few times. The chain has TRBV6-1 and TRBJ2-1, with D perhaps matching TRBD1 (6 bases). CDR3 size: 15 residues. Trimming left V 4 bases short and J 0 bases short, with 10 bases between. Germline CDR1 is MNHNS and CDR2 is SASEGT. As DNA, the CDR3 is TGTGCCAGCAGTGTCGGCAGGGGCTCCTACAATGAGCAGTTCTTC. Its translation: CASSVGRGSYNEQFF.

This clonotype was found many times. V gene TRBV12-3 or TRBV12-4 combines with J gene TRBJ1-5; perhaps TRBD1 as D (6 bases). The CDR3 loop spans 15 amino acids. The germline V and J ends were trimmed by 3 bases and 5 bases, with 14 bases remaining between them. The CDR3 spells CASSFSNREDQPQHF. The CDR3 nucleotides are TGTGCCAGCAGTTTTTCGAACAGGGAGGATCAGCCCCAGCATTTT.

This clonotype is deemed medium-sized (0.01 to 0.1%). The chain has TRBV6-1 and TRBJ2-2; 11 bases match TRBD2. Trimming removed 2 bases from V and 4 bases from J; junction bases left unmatched: 0. CDR3 length: 15 amino acids. Germline V gene data show CDR1 as MNHNS and CDR2 as SASEGT. The CDR3 nucleotides are TGTGCCAGCAGTGAACTAGCGGGGGGCACCGGGGAGCTGTTTTTT. This translates into CASSELAGGTGELFF.

This clonotype is categorized as medium-sized. The chain employs TRBV30 and TRBJ2-2, with 7 nucleotides matching TRBD1. This CDR3 has 11 residues. V dropped 5 bases and J dropped 6; count of bases not matched to a gene: 0. CDR1 and CDR2 from the germline V gene are GTSNPN and SVGIG (reference sequence). In nucleotides, the CDR3 is TGTGCCTGGCAGGGGGCCGGGGAGCTGTTTTTT. Translating gives CAWQGAGELFF. The whole variable domain, remainder taken from reference TRBV30 and TRBJ2-2, is SQTIHQWPATLVQPVGSPLSLECTVEGTSNPNLYWYRQAAGRGLQLLFYSVGIGQISSEVPQNLSASRPQDRQFILSSKKLLLSDSGFYLCAWQGAGELFFGEGSRLTVL.

The CDR3 reads CASSLVIGGGTEAFF. CDR3 sequence (DNA): TGTGCCAGCAGCTTGGTTATTGGGGGAGGCACTGAAGCTTTCTTT. The gene calls are TRBV5-5 and TRBJ1-1; perhaps TRBD1 as D (5 bases). The CDR3 is 15 amino acids. The germline V gene has CDR1 SGHKS and CDR2 YYEKEE (reference sequence). V shed 0 bases and J shed 4 bases, with 13 bases lying between them.